What follows describes a single T cell receptor (beta chain). Its antigen is still unknown. This specimen belongs to a study of identical twins. General observations from the study: Fewer insertions were carried by abundant cord blood beta clonotypes, but none was seen in memory repertoires. Excess sharing between twins was weaker in beta out-of-frame sequences. Zero-insertion results could be subject to partial confounding by invariant MAIT and iNKT cells.

The CDR3 length is 17 residues. CDR1 is MDHEN and CDR2 is SYDVKM in the germline V gene. V shed 5 bases, J shed 0 bases, and the junction held 12 bases outside the gene matches. TCRdb processed the 5' RACE reads anew with MiXCR; each CDR3 protein has one entry. The sample lists 700,000 or so distinct CDR3 sequences; over 8.5% were seen once. This same sample was also taken into another study, of yellow fever vaccine responses in identical twins. Per that paper: Twins' vaccine T cell responses were reported to seem partly convergent and partly personalized.

This clonotype originated in a woman under 30 in good health. Sequencing was performed on PBMCs. The V call is TRBV28, the J call TRBJ2-7, with 8 bases matching TRBD1. CDR3 loop: CASSGRTGNMGSYEQYF. As DNA, the CDR3 is TGTGCCAGCAGTGGCAGGACAGGGAATATGGGCTCCTACGAGCAGTACTTC.